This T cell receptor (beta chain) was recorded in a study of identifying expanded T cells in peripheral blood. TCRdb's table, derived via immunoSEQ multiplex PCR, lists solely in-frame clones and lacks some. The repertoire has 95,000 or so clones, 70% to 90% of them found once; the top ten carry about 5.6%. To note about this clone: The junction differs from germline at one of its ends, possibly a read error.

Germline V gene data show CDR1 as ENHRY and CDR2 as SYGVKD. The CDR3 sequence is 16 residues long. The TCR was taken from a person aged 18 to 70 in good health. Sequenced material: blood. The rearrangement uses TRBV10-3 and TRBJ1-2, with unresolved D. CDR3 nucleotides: TGTGCCATCAGTGAGCCAAGAACGGTTGGAGGGTTATCGATTGTCTTC. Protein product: CAISEPRTVGGLSIVF.